These T cell receptor beta chains were read from a single sample in a study of shared clonotypes between healthy human individuals. Here immunoSEQ multiplex PCR was the method, and the copy in TCRdb shows in-frame clones only, minus some. The data contain 2 million or so clones, 95% of them singletons. Sample: naive CD4+ T cells sorted from blood. The receptors shown here come from a man aged 18 to 30 in good health. The CDR3 runs from the conserved cysteine through the conserved F or W. The D gene is left open where the match is weak. The size field is filled for only some rows; it gives once, few, many or a size class.

length	D	V	size	J	CDR3	DNA
16	NA	TRBV7-9	NA	TRBJ1-1	CASSAGQLQMNTEAFF	TGTGCCAGCAGCGCCGGACAGCTCCAAATGAACACTGAAGCTTTCTTT
17	TRBD2	TRBV7-8	once	TRBJ2-1	CASSPNTGGLTINEQFF	TGTGCCAGCAGCCCAAATACGGGGGGTCTCACCATAAATGAGCAGTTCTTC
12	NA	TRBV10-2	NA	TRBJ1-2	CASSAGNYGYTF	TGCGCCAGCAGTGCGGGTAACTATGGCTACACCTTC
12	NA	TRBV6-1	NA	TRBJ1-5	CASRGGNQPQHF	TGTGCCAGCCGGGGAGGAAATCAGCCCCAGCATTTT
15	TRBD2	TRBV7-2	NA	TRBJ2-2	CASSLLTSGAGELFF	TGTGCCAGCAGCTTGCTGACTAGCGGGGCCGGGGAGCTGTTTTTT
14	NA	TRBV9	NA	TRBJ2-3	CASSSYGEVDTQYF	TGTGCCAGCAGCTCCTACGGGGAGGTAGATACGCAGTATTTT
12	NA	TRBV7-9	NA	TRBJ1-6	CASSDLNSPLHF	TGTGCCAGCAGCGACTTGAATTCACCCCTCCACTTT
14	TRBD1	TRBV25-1	NA	TRBJ2-2	CASRGQGTTGELFF	TGTGCCAGCAGAGGACAGGGTACCACCGGGGAGCTGTTTTTT
16	TRBD1	TRBV28	NA	TRBJ1-6	CASSTRQGAFNSPLHF	TGTGCCAGCAGTACCCGACAGGGGGCCTTTAATTCACCCCTCCACTTT
16	TRBD1	TRBV5-1	NA	TRBJ2-7	CASSLGGTGISYEQYF	TGCGCCAGCAGCTTGGGAGGGACAGGGATCTCCTACGAGCAGTACTTC
14	TRBD1	TRBV6-5	NA	TRBJ1-5	CASRPQGGNQPQHF	TGTGCCAGCAGGCCTCAGGGGGGCAATCAGCCCCAGCATTTT
15	TRBD2	TRBV4-3	NA	TRBJ2-7	CASSQDAGGTVEQYF	TGCGCCAGCAGCCAAGATGCGGGAGGGACCGTCGAGCAGTACTTC
14	NA	TRBV29-1	NA	TRBJ2-7	CSVVPDGSLGEQYF	TGCAGCGTTGTGCCGGACGGTTCTTTGGGCGAGCAGTACTTC
15	NA	TRBV30	NA	TRBJ1-5	CAWSVLWGIDQPQHF	TGTGCCTGGAGTGTACTGTGGGGAATTGATCAGCCCCAGCATTTT
15	TRBD1	TRBV5-1	NA	TRBJ2-7	CASSPGQGSSYEQYF	TGCGCCAGCAGCCCCGGACAGGGGAGCTCCTACGAGCAGTACTTC
13	NA	TRBV11-2	NA	TRBJ2-2	CASSLGHAGELFF	TGTGCCAGCAGCTTAGGACATGCCGGGGAGCTGTTTTTT
14	NA	TRBV5-6	once	TRBJ1-6	CASSLAGGNSPLHF	TGTGCCAGCAGCTTGGCGGGAGGCAATTCACCCCTCCACTTT
13	NA	TRBV6-5	NA	TRBJ1-6	CASSFSYNSPLHF	TGTGCCAGCAGTTTCTCCTATAATTCACCCCTCCACTTT
15	NA	TRBV19	NA	TRBJ1-2	CASSMGAGTNYGYTF	TGTGCCAGTAGTATGGGGGCAGGCACTAACTATGGCTACACCTTC
15	NA	TRBV7-7	NA	TRBJ2-3	CASSLDGSSTDTQYF	TGTGCTAGCAGCTTGGACGGATCTAGCACAGATACGCAGTATTTT
13	NA	TRBV11-3	NA	TRBJ2-3	CASSKRESDTQYF	TGTGCCAGCAGTAAAAGGGAATCAGATACGCAGTATTTT
15	TRBD1	TRBV6-5	NA	TRBJ2-7	CASRMGQEGSYEQYF	TGTGCCAGCAGGATGGGACAGGAGGGTTCCTACGAGCAGTACTTC
13	NA	TRBV5-1	NA	TRBJ2-2	CASSASWTGELFF	TGCGCCAGCAGCGCCTCCTGGACCGGGGAGCTGTTTTTT
15	NA	TRBV10-1	NA	TRBJ2-5	CASSRGSIRPETQYF	TGCGCCAGCAGTCGGGGATCCATTAGACCAGAGACCCAGTACTTC
13	NA	TRBV6-1	NA	TRBJ2-5	CASSLQGEETQYF	TGTGCCAGCAGTTTACAGGGAGAAGAGACCCAGTACTTC
14	NA	TRBV25-1	NA	TRBJ1-6	CASSSGTAGPPLHF	TGTGCCAGCAGTAGCGGGACGGCCGGTCCACCCCTCCACTTT
15	NA	TRBV15	NA	TRBJ1-6	CATSGDRTGGSPLHF	TGTGCCACCAGCGGAGACAGAACAGGAGGTTCACCCCTCCACTTT
11	NA	TRBV20-1	NA	TRBJ1-1	CSARVFGEAFF	TGCAGTGCTAGGGTTTTCGGAGAAGCTTTCTTT
14	NA	TRBV7-9	once	TRBJ1-1	CASSFLTENTEAFF	TGTGCCAGCAGCTTTCTGACAGAGAACACTGAAGCTTTCTTT
18	TRBD2	TRBV14	once	TRBJ2-7	CASSQDLTSGRRTYEQYF	TGTGCCAGCAGCCAAGATCTGACTAGCGGGAGAAGGACCTACGAGCAGTACTTC
15	TRBD2	TRBV7-2	NA	TRBJ2-7	CASSPQGLASSEQYF	TGTGCCAGCAGCCCCCAAGGACTAGCCTCTAGCGAGCAGTACTTC
15	NA	TRBV7-7	NA	TRBJ2-1	CASSLDGGGYNEQFF	TGTGCTAGCAGCTTGGACGGGGGCGGTTACAATGAGCAGTTCTTC
15	TRBD2	TRBV6-5	once	TRBJ2-4	CASSYSRTSGPVQYF	TGTGCCAGCAGTTACTCGAGGACTAGCGGGCCCGTTCAGTACTTC
18	NA	TRBV7-9	NA	TRBJ2-1	CASSPLDWAEGIVNEQFF	TGTGCCAGCAGCCCCCTCGATTGGGCAGAGGGCATTGTTAATGAGCAGTTCTTC
14	NA	TRBV15	NA	TRBJ1-6	CATSRDGTGSPLHF	TGTGCCACCAGCAGAGATGGTACCGGATCGCCCCTCCACTTT
14	TRBD1	TRBV5-5	NA	TRBJ1-5	CASSFTGAYQPQHF	TGTGCCAGCAGCTTTACAGGGGCCTATCAGCCCCAGCATTTT
14	NA	TRBV7-2	NA	TRBJ2-7	CASSLGLLSYEQYF	TGTGCCAGCAGCTTAGGCCTTCTTTCCTACGAGCAGTACTTC
16	TRBD1	TRBV19	NA	TRBJ1-5	CASSIEGTGSNQPQHF	TGTGCCAGTAGTATAGAGGGGACAGGGAGCAATCAGCCCCAGCATTTT
17	NA	TRBV4-3	NA	TRBJ2-3	CASCYPRDGHFTDTQYF	TGCGCCAGCTGCTATCCCCGGGACGGACATTTCACAGATACGCAGTATTTT
13	NA	TRBV2	NA	TRBJ1-1	CASGLGVVTEAFF	TGTGCCAGCGGGTTGGGGGTCGTCACTGAAGCTTTCTTT
15	NA	TRBV6-6	NA	TRBJ2-7	CASSYSRQGGYEQYF	TGTGCCAGCAGTTACTCGCGTCAGGGGGGCTACGAGCAGTACTTC
13	TRBD1	TRBV6-6	NA	TRBJ1-4	CAGLGTGDEKLFF	TGTGCCGGTCTCGGGACAGGGGATGAAAAACTGTTTTTT
15	NA	TRBV27	NA	TRBJ2-4	CASSLSGRAKNIQYF	TGTGCCAGCAGTTTATCGGGGAGGGCCAAAAACATTCAGTACTTC
14	NA	TRBV7-2	NA	TRBJ1-1	CASSFGGTHVAAFF	TGTGCCAGCAGCTTCGGGGGCACCCATGTTGCAGCTTTCTTT
15	NA	TRBV7-3	NA	TRBJ2-3	CASSLLGALTDTQYF	TGTGCCAGCAGCTTGCTTGGGGCGCTCACAGATACGCAGTATTTT
15	NA	TRBV5-1	NA	TRBJ2-1	CASSLVGEDYNEQFF	TGCGCCAGCAGCCTGGTAGGGGAAGACTACAATGAGCAGTTCTTC
13	NA	TRBV6-4	NA	TRBJ1-5	CASSEAPRQPQHF	TGTGCCAGCAGTGAAGCCCCGCGACAGCCCCAGCATTTT
14	NA	TRBV10-2	NA	TRBJ1-5	CASSESDLNQPQHF	TGCGCCAGCAGTGAGTCGGATCTTAATCAGCCCCAGCATTTT
13	NA	TRBV7-9	NA	TRBJ2-3	CASSLRVADTQYF	TGTGCCAGCAGCTTAAGGGTCGCAGATACGCAGTATTTT
15	NA	TRBV11-3	NA	TRBJ2-3	CASSTGGQGEDTQYF	TGTGCCAGCAGCACCGGGGGCCAAGGGGAGGATACGCAGTATTTT
14	NA	TRBV6-5	NA	TRBJ2-3	CASSQGQAARVEYF	TGTGCCAGCAGTCAAGGGCAGGCAGCCCGGGTGGAGTATTTT
15	NA	TRBV5-6	NA	TRBJ1-1	CASSPSDVANTEAFF	TGTGCCAGCAGTCCCTCCGACGTAGCGAACACTGAAGCTTTCTTT
13	TRBD1	TRBV6-1	NA	TRBJ1-5	CASSTDRDQPQHF	TGTGCCAGCAGCACGGACAGGGATCAGCCCCAGCATTTT
15	TRBD2	TRBV30	once	TRBJ2-1	CAWSMGQAGVNEQFF	TGTGCCTGGAGTATGGGACAAGCGGGAGTCAATGAGCAGTTCTTC
15	NA	TRBV6-5	NA	TRBJ1-3	CANSFGRTPGNTIYF	TGTGCCAACTCGTTCGGCAGGACCCCTGGAAACACCATATATTTT